Each of the 2 T cell receptor beta chains below was sequenced from the same sample in a study of read filtering for tumor transcriptome and immune sequencing. The library was built from around 0.4 ug RNA with molecular barcoded adaptors for alpha/delta and beta/gamma chains. TCRdb called the reads again in MiXCR, with one record for every CDR3 protein. The table records over 40,000 distinct CDR3 sequences, about 12% of them present only once. Sequences were obtained from a population of CD138-negative cells sorted from bone marrow. The receptors come from a donor aged 40 or over with multiple myeloma.

By sample fraction, this clonotype is large. V is TRBV11-1 and J is TRBJ2-2; D is undetermined. The germline V gene has CDR1 SGHAT and CDR2 FQDESV (reference sequence). The length of the CDR3 is 14 residues. The V and J ends lost 2 bases and 4 bases respectively, with 8 bases between them. DNA for the CDR3: TGTGCCAGCAGCTTACTAGTATCCACCGGGGAGCTGTTTTTT. Protein: CASSLLVSTGELFF.

This clonotype occurred many times. V gene TRBV19 combines with J gene TRBJ1-4; the match to TRBD1 covers 7 bases. Germline CDR1 LNHDA, CDR2 SQIVND (reference sequence). The length of the CDR3 is 14 residues. Losses at the gene ends were 3 bases for V and 3 bases for J; bases not matched to a gene: 1. CDR3 bases: TGTGCCAGTAGTATGGGACAGCCTAATGAAAAACTGTTTTTT. Its translation: CASSMGQPNEKLFF.